This T cell receptor (beta chain) was identified during a study of cytomegalovirus exposure and HLA in healthy donors. V was pared by 4 bases and J by 0 bases, with 7 bases of the junction left unmatched. The CDR3 contains 17 residues. The germline V gene encodes CDR1 MGHRA and CDR2 YSYEKL. PCR was performed using 60 Vbeta and 13 Jbeta primers. The repertoire was sequenced with immunoSEQ multiplex PCR; TCRdb's copy has only in-frame clones and lacks some. Of around 190,000 clones listed, 81% are singletons. The sequence was collected from a man aged 18 to 30 in good health and CMV-seronegative. Sample: PBMCs. This chain joins TRBV4-1 and TRBJ2-7; 12 bases line up with TRBD2. CDR3 nucleotides: TGCGCCAGCAGCCCTTTGACTAGCGGGAGAACCTCCTACGAGCAGTACTTC. Translation: CASSPLTSGRTSYEQYF.